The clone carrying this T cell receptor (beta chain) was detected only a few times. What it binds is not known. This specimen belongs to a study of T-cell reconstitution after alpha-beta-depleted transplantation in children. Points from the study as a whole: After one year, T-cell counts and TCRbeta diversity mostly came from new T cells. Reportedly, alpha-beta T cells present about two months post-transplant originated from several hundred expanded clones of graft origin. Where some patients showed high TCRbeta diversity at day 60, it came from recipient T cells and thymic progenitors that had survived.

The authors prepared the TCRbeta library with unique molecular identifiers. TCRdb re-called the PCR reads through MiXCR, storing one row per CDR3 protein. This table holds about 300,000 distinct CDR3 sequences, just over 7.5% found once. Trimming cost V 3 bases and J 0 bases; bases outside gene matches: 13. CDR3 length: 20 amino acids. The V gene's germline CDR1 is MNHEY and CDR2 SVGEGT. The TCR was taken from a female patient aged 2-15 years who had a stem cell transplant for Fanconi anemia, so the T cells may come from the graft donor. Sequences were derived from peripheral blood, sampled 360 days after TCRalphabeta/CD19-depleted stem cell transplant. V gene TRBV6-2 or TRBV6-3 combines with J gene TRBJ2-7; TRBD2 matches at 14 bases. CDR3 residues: CASSYTRPGGLAGGSYEQYF. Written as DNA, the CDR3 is TGTGCCAGCAGTTATACACGTCCAGGAGGACTAGCGGGGGGCTCCTACGAGCAGTACTTC.